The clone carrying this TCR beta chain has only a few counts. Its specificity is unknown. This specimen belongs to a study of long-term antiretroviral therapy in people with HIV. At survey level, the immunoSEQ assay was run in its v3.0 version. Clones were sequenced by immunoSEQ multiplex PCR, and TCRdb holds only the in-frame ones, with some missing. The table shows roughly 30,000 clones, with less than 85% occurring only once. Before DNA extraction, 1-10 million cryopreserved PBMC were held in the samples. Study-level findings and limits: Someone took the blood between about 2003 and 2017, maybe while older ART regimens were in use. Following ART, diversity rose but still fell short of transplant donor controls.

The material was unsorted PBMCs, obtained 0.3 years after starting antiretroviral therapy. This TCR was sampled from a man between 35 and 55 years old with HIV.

This CDR3 is CASRTRIDSYEQYF. The CDR3 DNA is TGTGCCAGCAGGACTCGTATAGACAGCTACGAGCAGTACTTC. This chain joins TRBV6-5 and TRBJ2-7, with D perhaps matching TRBD1 (5 bases). Between the trimmed V and J ends, which lost 6 bases and 3 bases, there was a span of 15 bases. Germline loops: CDR1 MNHEY, CDR2 SVGAGI. The CDR3 has 14 amino acids.